Each of the 18 T cell receptor beta chains below was sequenced from the same sample in a study of molecular identifiers for immune sequencing clone quantification. TCRdb passed the PCR reads through MiXCR, listing each CDR3 protein once. Of about 630,000 distinct CDR3 sequences listed, 25% were seen once; the top ten hold around 0.78%. Material for sequencing was naive CD8+ T cells from blood, with Jurkat cell RNA spiked in. Subset meaning: FACS-sorted CD8+CD4-CCR7+CD45RA+ naive T cells. The receptors derive from a human donor in good health. Some libraries in this study had Jurkat cell RNA spiked in.

The rearrangement uses TRBV11-1 and TRBJ2-5; possibly TRBD2 for D (5 bases). The CDR3 has 17 residues. The germline gives CDR1 SGHAT, CDR2 FQDESV (reference sequence). The V end was cut by 4 bases, the J end by 0 bases, with 18 bases between. The CDR3 spells CASSSQMVSADQETQYF. CDR3 DNA: TGTGCCAGCAGCTCACAAATGGTGTCAGCGGACCAAGAGACCCAGTACTTC.

The CDR3 sequence is CASSPRTGASGNTIYF. The CDR3 DNA follows: TGTGCCAGCAGCCCACGGACAGGGGCCTCTGGAAACACCATATATTTT. The V and J genes are TRBV9 and TRBJ1-3; 9 positions agree with TRBD1. Per the germline V gene, CDR1 is SGDLS and CDR2 is YYNGEE. CDR3 length: 16 residues. Germline trimming cut 4 bases from V and 0 bases from J; bases unmatched to any gene: 5.

This clonotype was observed a handful of times. V usage is TRBV4-3 and J usage is TRBJ2-3; TRBD2 matches at 12 bases. The J segment lost 6 bases and the V segment lost 5 bases, leaving 9 bases of the junction unmatched. The CDR3 spans 16 residues. CDR1 and CDR2 from the germline V gene are LGHNA and YSLEER. CDR3 coding DNA: TGCGCCAGCAGCAATAAACTAGCGGGGGGCCCGGATACGCAGTATTTT. Protein: CASSNKLAGGPDTQYF.

This clonotype was seen only once. The V gene is TRBV2, the J gene TRBJ1-2, with D unresolved. This CDR3 comprises 15 residues. CDR1 SNHLY and CDR2 FYNNEI come from the germline V gene. The V and J ends lost 8 bases and 6 bases respectively, with 22 bases between them. CDR3 loop: CASVPVLERLDGYTF. The CDR3 nucleotides read TGTGCCAGCGTCCCGGTACTTGAGCGCTTGGATGGCTACACCTTC. Based on the CDR3 plus reference TRBV2 and TRBJ1-2, the full variable domain is EPEVTQTPSHQVTQMGQEVILRCVPISNHLYFYWYRQILGQKVEFLVSFYNNEISEKSEIFDDQFSVERPDGSNFTLKIRSTKLEDSAMYFCASVPVLERLDGYTFGSGTRLTVV.

Many counts were recorded for this clonotype. The chain combines TRBV7-2 with TRBJ2-7; TRBD1 is a possible D gene (5 bases). This CDR3 spans 13 amino acids. Trimming left V 4 bases short and J 2 bases short, with 9 bases between. Per the germline V gene, CDR1 is SGHTA and CDR2 is FQGNSA. In nucleotides, the CDR3 is TGTGCCAGCAGCTATGACAGTACCTACGAGCAGTACTTC. Its translation: CASSYDSTYEQYF.

This clonotype occurred a few times. The J gene is TRBJ2-2, the V gene TRBV7-2; D may be TRBD1 (6 bases). V was cut by 5 bases and J by 2 bases, with 12 bases left in between. Per germline, CDR1 SGHTA and CDR2 FQGNSA. The CDR3 sequence is 15 residues long. The CDR3 sequence is CASSTGHTNTGELFF. DNA of the CDR3: TGTGCCAGCAGCACGGGACACACCAACACCGGGGAGCTGTTTTTT.

This chain uses TRBV12-3 or TRBV12-4 with TRBJ1-1; 8 bases agree with TRBD1. The CDR3 has 15 amino acids. V trimming: 6 bases; J trimming: 3 bases; junction bases outside the gene matches: 9. This CDR3 is CASRKTQGADTEAFF. DNA of the CDR3: TGTGCCAGCAGAAAGACCCAGGGGGCTGACACTGAAGCTTTCTTT.

This clonotype was seen a handful of times. The chain links TRBV19 to TRBJ2-3, with 7 bases aligning to TRBD1. V trimming: 7 bases; J trimming: 4 bases; junction bases outside the gene matches: 11. Germline lookup yields CDR1 LNHDA and CDR2 SQIVND (reference sequence). The CDR3 extends over 15 amino acids. The chain's CDR3 is CASNPGQAAADTQYF. The CDR3 bases are TGTGCCAGTAACCCAGGACAGGCGGCCGCAGATACGCAGTATTTT.

This clonotype was seen many times. The chain employs TRBV6-2 or TRBV6-3 and TRBJ2-3; 10 nucleotides align to TRBD2. The J segment lost 4 bases and the V segment lost 0 bases, leaving 7 bases of the junction unmatched. Germline V CDR1 and CDR2: MNHEY, SVGEGT. The CDR3 has 17 amino acids. CDR3 nucleotide sequence: TGTGCCAGCAGTTACTCCCCAGCGGGAGGGCCGTCAGATACGCAGTATTTT. Its protein product is CASSYSPAGGPSDTQYF.

The V and J genes are TRBV7-9 and TRBJ2-1, with a tentative D call TRBD2 (6 bases). Germline CDR1 reads SEHNR; CDR2 reads FQNEAQ (reference sequence). V lost 5 bases and J 0 bases, leaving 20 bases between the germline ends. The CDR3 totals 18 residues. CDR3 DNA sequence: TGTGCCAGCAGCCGACTACCTGGGGCGGGGAGCTCCTACAATGAGCAGTTCTTC. This gives the protein CASSRLPGAGSSYNEQFF.

The sample holds a few counts of this clonotype. The CDR3 spells CASSPPLGDINTEAFF. The CDR3 coding sequence is TGTGCCAGCAGTCCCCCCCTGGGGGATATTAACACTGAAGCTTTCTTT. The V gene is TRBV28, the J gene TRBJ1-1; TRBD1 might be the D (5 bases). The V end was cut by 5 bases, the J end by 2 bases, with 18 bases between. The CDR3 is 16 residues long. CDR1 MDHEN and CDR2 SYDVKM come from the germline V gene.

As concerns this clonotype: This CDR3 is missing its conserved last phenylalanine or tryptophan, likely due to a read error. The chain recombines TRBV14 with TRBJ2-7; the D is unclear. The germline V gene encodes CDR1 SGHDN and CDR2 FVKESK. The CDR3 runs to 16 residues. Trimming removed 1 base from V and 6 bases from J, with 19 bases in between. DNA for the CDR3: TGTGCCAGCAGCCAAGTACACCCGCCTGGATCATTCGAGCAGTACCTC. It yields the protein CASSQVHPPGSFEQYL.

The V gene is TRBV6-5, the J gene TRBJ2-2; TRBD2 agrees at 8 bases. The CDR3 has 15 residues. Trimming removed 5 bases from V and 3 bases from J; junction bases left unmatched: 5. Germline-derived CDR1 and CDR2 are MNHEY and SVGAGI. The CDR3: CASSPGGPHTGELFF. CDR3 bases: TGTGCCAGCAGTCCGGGGGGGCCGCACACCGGGGAGCTGTTTTTT.

The sample holds a few counts of this clonotype. The V call is TRBV4-3, the J call TRBJ2-5; D is unclear. The CDR3 is 15 amino acids. Trimming left V 0 bases short and J 2 bases short, with 10 bases between. Germline CDR1 LGHNA, CDR2 YSLEER. CDR3 region: CASSQDPTEQETQYF. DNA for the CDR3: TGCGCCAGCAGCCAAGATCCCACAGAACAAGAGACCCAGTACTTC.

This clonotype appeared a few times. This rearrangement joins TRBV7-9 to TRBJ2-7; perhaps D is TRBD1 or TRBD2 (6 bases each). Trimming stripped 6 bases from V and 2 bases from J, with 14 bases between. The CDR3 has 14 amino acids. Germline V lookup: CDR1 SEHNR, CDR2 FQNEAQ (reference sequence). CDR3 in DNA: TGTGCCAGCAGTCTTTGGGGGGCGACCTACGAGCAGTACTTC. Translating gives CASSLWGATYEQYF.

Of note for this clonotype: The final CDR3 position lacks the conserved phenylalanine or tryptophan, pointing to a likely read error. This chain connects TRBV10-1 to TRBJ2-1; the D is unclear. CDR3 length: 18 residues. Germline V gives CDR1 WNHNN, CDR2 SYGVQD (reference sequence). The germline V and J ends were trimmed by 0 bases and 0 bases, with 15 bases remaining between them. The CDR3 sequence: CASSESLLDTSSYNEQFL. The CDR3 DNA reads TGCGCCAGCAGTGAGTCCCTACTCGACACAAGCTCCTACAATGAGCAGTTCCTC.

This clonotype has at least ten counts. This rearrangement joins TRBV5-5 to TRBJ2-3; 9 nucleotides agree with TRBD1. This CDR3 has 16 residues. The V and J ends lost 3 bases and 2 bases, in that order; junction bases with no gene match: 7. Germline CDR1 SGHKS, CDR2 YYEKEE (reference sequence). In DNA, the CDR3 is TGTGCCAGCAGCTCAAGACAGGGGGGATCCACAGATACGCAGTATTTT. It translates to CASSSRQGGSTDTQYF. Looking up the rest from reference TRBV5-5 and TRBJ2-3 gives the full variable domain: DAGVTQSPTHLIKTRGQQVTLRCSPISGHKSVSWYQQVLGQGPQFIFQYYEKEERGRGNFPDRFSARQFPNYSSELNVNALLLGDSALYLCASSSRQGGSTDTQYFGPGTRLTVL.

A word on this clonotype: A much larger clone lies a single base off, so this may be a read error. The chain recombines TRBV6-5 with TRBJ2-3; 8 bases fit TRBD2. CDR1 and CDR2 (germline): MNHEY, SVGAGI. Unmatched junction bases numbered 5, after V lost 2 bases and J lost 4 bases. The CDR3 is made up of 15 amino acids. The CDR3 loop is CASSYMSGGADTQYF. The CDR3 nucleotides read TGTGCCAGCAGTTACATGTCCGGGGGGGCAGATACGCAGTATTTT.